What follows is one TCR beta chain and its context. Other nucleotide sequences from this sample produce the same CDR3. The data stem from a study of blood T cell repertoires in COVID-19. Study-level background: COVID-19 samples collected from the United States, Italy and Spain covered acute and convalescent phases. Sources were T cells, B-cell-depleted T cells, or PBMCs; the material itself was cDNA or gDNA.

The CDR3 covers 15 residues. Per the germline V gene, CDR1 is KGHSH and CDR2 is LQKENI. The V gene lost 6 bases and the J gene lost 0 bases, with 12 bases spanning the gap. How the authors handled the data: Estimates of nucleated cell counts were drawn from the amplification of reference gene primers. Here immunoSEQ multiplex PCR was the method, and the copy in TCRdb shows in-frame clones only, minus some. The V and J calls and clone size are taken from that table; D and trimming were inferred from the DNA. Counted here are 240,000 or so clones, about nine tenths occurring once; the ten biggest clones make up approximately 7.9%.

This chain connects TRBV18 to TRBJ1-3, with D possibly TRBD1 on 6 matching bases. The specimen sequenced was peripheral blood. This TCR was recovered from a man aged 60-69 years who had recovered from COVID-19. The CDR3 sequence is CASSRGQSSGNTIYF. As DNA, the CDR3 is TGTGCCAGCTCCCGCGGACAGTCCTCTGGAAACACCATATATTTT.